These T cell receptor beta chains were read from a single sample in a study of shared clonotypes between healthy human individuals. The table came from immunoSEQ multiplex PCR; TCRdb's copy has only in-frame clones and leaves some out. The repertoire has 2 million to 2.5 million clones, over 85% of them found once; the top ten carry under 0.45%. The sample taken for sequencing was naive CD4+ T cells from PBMCs. The receptors come from a man between 18 and 35 years old in good health. Some clones in this sample may be carry-over from other donors' samples. CDR3s include the opening cysteine and the closing phenylalanine or tryptophan. Each record gives: J gene, V gene, D gene, clone size, CDR3 protein, CDR3 DNA. D genes are given only for firm matches. Clone size is given for some rows only: seen once, a few or many times, or a class if the clone is expanded.

j_gene: TRBJ1-6
v_gene: TRBV11-2
d_gene: -
abundance: -
CDR3aa: CASSLVVHSPLHF
CDR3nt: TGTGCCAGCAGCTTAGTTGTACATTCACCCCTCCACTTT

j_gene: TRBJ1-2
v_gene: TRBV7-9
d_gene: TRBD1
abundance: -
CDR3aa: CASSPRQGGSSRGYTF
CDR3nt: TGTGCCAGCAGCCCTAGACAGGGTGGTTCTTCGCGAGGCTACACCTTC

j_gene: TRBJ2-4
v_gene: TRBV4-1
d_gene: -
abundance: -
CDR3aa: CASKVSATTKNIQYF
CDR3nt: TGCGCCAGCAAGGTTAGCGCCACTACCAAAAACATTCAGTACTTC

j_gene: TRBJ1-5
v_gene: TRBV6-1
d_gene: -
abundance: -
CDR3aa: CASSDSRQPQHF
CDR3nt: TGTGCCAGCAGTGACAGCCGTCAGCCCCAGCATTTT

j_gene: TRBJ2-7
v_gene: TRBV7-9
d_gene: TRBD2
abundance: once
CDR3aa: CASSLGGSAIEQYF
CDR3nt: TGTGCCAGCAGCTTAGGCGGGAGTGCGATCGAGCAGTACTTC

j_gene: TRBJ2-7
v_gene: TRBV7-9
d_gene: TRBD2
abundance: -
CDR3aa: CASSSLPYTSGTSYEQYF
CDR3nt: TGTGCCAGCAGCAGCCTGCCCTACACTAGCGGGACCTCCTACGAGCAGTACTTC

j_gene: TRBJ2-7
v_gene: TRBV28
d_gene: TRBD2
abundance: once
CDR3aa: CASSPPLAGGQYEQYF
CDR3nt: TGTGCCAGCAGTCCTCCCCTAGCGGGAGGGCAATACGAGCAGTACTTC

j_gene: TRBJ2-2
v_gene: TRBV5-1
d_gene: TRBD1
abundance: -
CDR3aa: CASSYGTGGGHGELFF
CDR3nt: TGCGCCAGCAGCTACGGGACAGGGGGCGGTCACGGGGAGCTGTTTTTT

j_gene: TRBJ2-3
v_gene: TRBV6-1
d_gene: TRBD2
abundance: -
CDR3aa: CASSIAGVGTDTQYF
CDR3nt: TGTGCCAGCAGTATAGCGGGAGTGGGCACAGATACGCAGTATTTT

j_gene: TRBJ2-1
v_gene: TRBV28
d_gene: -
abundance: once
CDR3aa: CAILPQGGLNNEQFF
CDR3nt: TGTGCCATCTTACCCCAGGGGGGTCTTAACAATGAGCAGTTCTTC

j_gene: TRBJ2-7
v_gene: TRBV6-1
d_gene: TRBD1
abundance: -
CDR3aa: CASSKQGMSGYEQYF
CDR3nt: TGTGCCAGCAGTAAACAGGGGATGAGTGGCTACGAGCAGTACTTC

j_gene: TRBJ2-1
v_gene: TRBV19
d_gene: -
abundance: once
CDR3aa: CVGIFISAPRGNEQFF
CDR3nt: TGTGTCGGCATTTTTATTTCGGCCCCTAGGGGTAATGAGCAGTTCTTC

j_gene: TRBJ1-3
v_gene: TRBV6-5
d_gene: -
abundance: once
CDR3aa: CASSWGRFSSGNTIYF
CDR3nt: TGTGCCAGCAGTTGGGGCAGATTTTCCTCTGGAAACACCATATATTTT

j_gene: TRBJ1-2
v_gene: TRBV7-2
d_gene: TRBD1
abundance: few
CDR3aa: CASSLGQGDNYGYTF
CDR3nt: TGTGCCAGCAGCTTAGGACAGGGGGACAACTATGGCTACACCTTC

j_gene: TRBJ1-2
v_gene: TRBV5-1
d_gene: TRBD1
abundance: once
CDR3aa: CASSPRPRDRISGYTF
CDR3nt: TGCGCCAGCAGCCCTAGGCCCCGGGACAGGATATCAGGCTACACCTTC

j_gene: TRBJ1-4
v_gene: TRBV5-1
d_gene: TRBD1
abundance: -
CDR3aa: CASSLLGQGDEKLFF
CDR3nt: TGCGCCAGCAGCTTATTGGGACAGGGGGATGAAAAACTGTTTTTT

j_gene: TRBJ2-5
v_gene: TRBV29-1
d_gene: TRBD2
abundance: -
CDR3aa: CSVQREGETQYF
CDR3nt: TGCAGCGTCCAGCGGGAGGGCGAGACCCAGTACTTC

j_gene: TRBJ2-3
v_gene: TRBV5-6
d_gene: -
abundance: -
CDR3aa: CASSLYPRQPKYTQYF
CDR3nt: TGTGCCAGCAGCTTGTATCCGCGACAGCCAAAATATACGCAGTATTTT

j_gene: TRBJ2-5
v_gene: TRBV28
d_gene: -
abundance: -
CDR3aa: CASSSRQTWKEETQYF
CDR3nt: TGTGCCAGCAGTTCCCGACAGACTTGGAAGGAAGAGACCCAGTACTTC

j_gene: TRBJ1-1
v_gene: TRBV9
d_gene: -
abundance: few
CDR3aa: CASTTSGAPGEAFF
CDR3nt: TGTGCCAGCACCACCTCGGGGGCCCCGGGTGAAGCTTTCTTT

j_gene: TRBJ2-7
v_gene: TRBV4-1
d_gene: -
abundance: -
CDR3aa: CASSQEQGWSGEQYF
CDR3nt: TGCGCCAGCAGCCAAGAACAGGGATGGTCGGGCGAGCAGTACTTC

j_gene: TRBJ2-5
v_gene: TRBV18
d_gene: -
abundance: -
CDR3aa: CASSPPTEQETQYF
CDR3nt: TGTGCCAGCTCACCACCGACAGAGCAAGAGACCCAGTACTTC

j_gene: TRBJ2-4
v_gene: TRBV5-6
d_gene: -
abundance: -
CDR3aa: CASSFGQIKNIQYF
CDR3nt: TGTGCCAGCAGCTTCGGCCAGATAAAAAACATTCAGTACTTC

j_gene: TRBJ2-2
v_gene: TRBV30
d_gene: -
abundance: -
CDR3aa: CAWSQGTGELFF
CDR3nt: TGTGCCTGGAGCCAGGGAACCGGGGAGCTGTTTTTT

j_gene: TRBJ1-3
v_gene: TRBV7-2
d_gene: TRBD1
abundance: -
CDR3aa: CASSEAGQGSIYF
CDR3nt: TGTGCCAGCAGCGAAGCGGGACAGGGCTCCATATATTTT

j_gene: TRBJ2-2
v_gene: TRBV11-2
d_gene: TRBD2
abundance: -
CDR3aa: CASSLGPSGRISAGELFF
CDR3nt: TGTGCCAGCAGCTTAGGCCCTAGCGGGAGAATTTCTGCCGGGGAGCTGTTTTTT

j_gene: TRBJ2-7
v_gene: TRBV29-1
d_gene: TRBD2
abundance: -
CDR3aa: CSVSGRALYEQYF
CDR3nt: TGCAGCGTCAGCGGGAGGGCTCTCTACGAGCAGTACTTC

j_gene: TRBJ2-7
v_gene: TRBV6-1
d_gene: TRBD1
abundance: once
CDR3aa: CASSPSRGYEQYF
CDR3nt: TGTGCCAGCAGTCCAAGCAGGGGGTACGAGCAGTACTTC

j_gene: TRBJ2-7
v_gene: TRBV10-2
d_gene: TRBD2
abundance: -
CDR3aa: CASGFSGSLGEQYF
CDR3nt: TGCGCCAGCGGATTCAGCGGGAGTCTCGGGGAGCAGTACTTC

j_gene: TRBJ1-1
v_gene: TRBV29-1
d_gene: -
abundance: -
CDR3aa: CSATGQMNTEAFF
CDR3nt: TGCAGCGCTACCGGGCAGATGAACACTGAAGCTTTCTTT

j_gene: TRBJ1-5
v_gene: TRBV30
d_gene: -
abundance: -
CDR3aa: CAWSVLGNQPQHF
CDR3nt: TGTGCCTGGAGTGTATTGGGCAATCAGCCCCAGCATTTT

j_gene: TRBJ2-7
v_gene: TRBV28
d_gene: -
abundance: -
CDR3aa: CASDSSLKGEQYF
CDR3nt: TGTGCCAGCGACTCGTCACTTAAGGGCGAGCAGTACTTC